This TCR beta chain was observed in a study of blood T cells in healthy people across ages. Study at large: Template switching captured about one barcoded beta molecule per two T cells. Study-level results: Older age went with lower TCR beta diversity per million T cells, in a roughly linear way.

Comments on this clonotype: The target antigen is unknown.

This CDR3 comprises 14 residues. Trimming removed 7 bases at V and 0 bases at J, with 10 bases between. Alongside a J-beta primer mix, a sample-barcoded 5' primer served in a second PCR lasting roughly 7 to 11 cycles. MiXCR, run by TCRdb on the 5' RACE reads, gives a single entry per CDR3 protein. The table has roughly 1.5 million distinct CDR3 sequences, roughly 43% seen once. The chain recombines TRBV12-3 or TRBV12-4 with TRBJ1-3; D not resolved. The TCR comes from a woman in her late teens or twenties in good health. The sequencing input was blood. This CDR3 is CASTGIRSGNTIYF. In nucleotides, the CDR3 is TGTGCCAGCACCGGAATACGCTCTGGAAACACCATATATTTT.